One TCR beta chain is described in this entry. This sample is drawn from a study of shared T cell receptors in the human thymus. Germline V CDR1 and CDR2: MDHEN, SYDVKM. This CDR3 spans 15 amino acids. With V trimmed by 7 bases and J by 0 bases, 8 bases remained unmatched. Assay used: immunoSEQ multiplex PCR; TCRdb lists only in-frame clones, some missing. The sample records a few hundred thousand clones, 95% being singletons. This rearrangement joins TRBV28 to TRBJ2-7, with TRBD2 matching over 8 bases. Sequencing input: thymocytes. This TCR was recovered from a human donor. The CDR3 loop is CASIPSGTSSYEQYF. CDR3 bases: TGTGCCAGCATCCCTTCCGGGACTAGCTCCTACGAGCAGTACTTC.